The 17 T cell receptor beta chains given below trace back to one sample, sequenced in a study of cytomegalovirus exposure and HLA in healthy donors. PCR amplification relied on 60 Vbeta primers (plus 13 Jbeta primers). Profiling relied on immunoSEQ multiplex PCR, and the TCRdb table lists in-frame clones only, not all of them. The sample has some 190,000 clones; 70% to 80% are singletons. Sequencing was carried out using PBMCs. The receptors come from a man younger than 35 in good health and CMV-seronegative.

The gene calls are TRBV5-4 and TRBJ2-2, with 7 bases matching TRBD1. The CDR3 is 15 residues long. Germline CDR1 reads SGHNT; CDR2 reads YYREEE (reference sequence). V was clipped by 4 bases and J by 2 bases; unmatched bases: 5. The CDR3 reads CASSLGQKNTGELFF. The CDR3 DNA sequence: TGTGCCAGCAGCCTGGGACAGAAAAACACCGGGGAGCTGTTTTTT.

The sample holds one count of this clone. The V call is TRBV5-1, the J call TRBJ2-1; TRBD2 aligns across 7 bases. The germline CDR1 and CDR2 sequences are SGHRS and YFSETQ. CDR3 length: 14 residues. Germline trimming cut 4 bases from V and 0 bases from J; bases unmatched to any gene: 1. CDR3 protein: CASSGGGSYNEQFF. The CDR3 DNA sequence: TGCGCCAGCAGCGGGGGGGGCTCCTACAATGAGCAGTTCTTC.

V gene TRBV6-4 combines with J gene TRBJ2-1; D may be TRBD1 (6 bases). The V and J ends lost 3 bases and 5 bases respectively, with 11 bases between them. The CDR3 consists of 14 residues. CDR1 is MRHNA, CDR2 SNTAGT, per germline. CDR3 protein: CASSEGAGHNEQFF. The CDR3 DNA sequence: TGTGCCAGCAGTGAGGGGGCCGGTCACAATGAGCAGTTCTTC.

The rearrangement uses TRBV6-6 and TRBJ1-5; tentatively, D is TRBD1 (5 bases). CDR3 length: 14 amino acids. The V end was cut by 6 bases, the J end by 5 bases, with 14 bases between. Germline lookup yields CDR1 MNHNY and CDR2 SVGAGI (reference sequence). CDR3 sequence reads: CASSRQGAHQPQHF. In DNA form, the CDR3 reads TGTGCCAGCAGCCGCCAGGGCGCGCATCAGCCCCAGCATTTT.

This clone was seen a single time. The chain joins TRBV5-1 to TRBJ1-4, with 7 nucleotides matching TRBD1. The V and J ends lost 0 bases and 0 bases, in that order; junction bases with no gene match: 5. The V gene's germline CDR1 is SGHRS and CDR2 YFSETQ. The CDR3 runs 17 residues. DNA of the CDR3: TGCGCCAGCAGCTTGGCCGAGGGGGCAGCAACTAATGAAAAACTGTTTTTT. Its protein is CASSLAEGAATNEKLFF.

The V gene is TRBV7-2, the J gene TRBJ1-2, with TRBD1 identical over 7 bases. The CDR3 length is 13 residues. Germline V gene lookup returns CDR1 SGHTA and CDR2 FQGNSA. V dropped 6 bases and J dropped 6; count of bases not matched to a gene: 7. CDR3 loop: CASRRQGTDGYTF. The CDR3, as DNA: TGTGCCAGCAGGAGACAGGGAACCGATGGCTACACCTTC.

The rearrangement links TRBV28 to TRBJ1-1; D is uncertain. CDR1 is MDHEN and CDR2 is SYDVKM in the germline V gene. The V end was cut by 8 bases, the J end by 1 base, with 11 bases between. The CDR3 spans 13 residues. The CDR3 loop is CASGQSPNTEAFF. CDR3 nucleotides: TGTGCCAGCGGGCAGAGCCCGAACACTGAAGCTTTCTTT.

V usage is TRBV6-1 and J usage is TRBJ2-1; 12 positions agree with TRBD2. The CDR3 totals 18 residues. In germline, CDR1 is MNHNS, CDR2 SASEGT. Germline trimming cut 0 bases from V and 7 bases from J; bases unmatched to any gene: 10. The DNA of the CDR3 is TGTGCCAGCAGTGAAGCCAGTCTAGCGGGGGGGCTTTTGAATGAGCAGTTCTTC. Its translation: CASSEASLAGGLLNEQFF.

CDR3 sequence reads: CASRLAGESSYEQYF. The DNA for the CDR3 is TGTGCCAGCAGGTTAGCGGGGGAAAGCTCCTACGAGCAGTACTTC. This chain connects TRBV6-6 to TRBJ2-7; 9 bases agree with TRBD2. The CDR3 extends over 15 amino acids. Trimming removed 6 bases from V and 0 bases from J; junction bases left unmatched: 6. CDR1 is MNHNY, CDR2 SVGAGI, per germline (reference sequence).

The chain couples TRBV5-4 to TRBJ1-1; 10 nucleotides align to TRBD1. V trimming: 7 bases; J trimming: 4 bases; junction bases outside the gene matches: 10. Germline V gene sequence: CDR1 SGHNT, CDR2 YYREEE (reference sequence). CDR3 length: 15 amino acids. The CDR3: CASGGQGGGSTEAFF. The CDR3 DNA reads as TGTGCCAGCGGAGGACAGGGGGGGGGAAGCACTGAAGCTTTCTTT.

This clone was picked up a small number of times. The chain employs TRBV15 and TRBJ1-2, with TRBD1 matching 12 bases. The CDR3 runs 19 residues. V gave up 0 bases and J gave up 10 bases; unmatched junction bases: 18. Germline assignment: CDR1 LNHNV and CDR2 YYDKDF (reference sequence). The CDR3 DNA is TGTGCCACCAGCAGAGAAGCCGCCGGGACAGGGGGCGCGAGGAGGAACTACACCTTC. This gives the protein CATSREAAGTGGARRNYTF.

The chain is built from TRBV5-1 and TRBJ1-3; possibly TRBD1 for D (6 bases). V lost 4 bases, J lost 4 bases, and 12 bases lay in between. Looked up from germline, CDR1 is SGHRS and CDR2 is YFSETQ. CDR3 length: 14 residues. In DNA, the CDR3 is TGCGCCAGCAGCCCGGGGGGCGCGGGAAACACCATATATTTT. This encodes CASSPGGAGNTIYF.

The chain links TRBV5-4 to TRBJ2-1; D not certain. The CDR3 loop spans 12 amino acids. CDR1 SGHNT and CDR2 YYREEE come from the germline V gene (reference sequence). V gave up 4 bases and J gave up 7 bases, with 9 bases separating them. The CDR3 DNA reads TGTGCCAGCAGCCCGCGGCTAAATGAGCAGTTCTTC. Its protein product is CASSPRLNEQFF.

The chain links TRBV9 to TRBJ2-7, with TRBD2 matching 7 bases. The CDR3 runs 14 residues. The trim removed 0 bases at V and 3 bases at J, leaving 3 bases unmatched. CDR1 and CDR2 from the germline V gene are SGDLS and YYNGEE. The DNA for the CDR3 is TGTGCCAGCAGCGTAGCTTGGGGGGGCTACGAGCAGTACTTC. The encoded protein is CASSVAWGGYEQYF.

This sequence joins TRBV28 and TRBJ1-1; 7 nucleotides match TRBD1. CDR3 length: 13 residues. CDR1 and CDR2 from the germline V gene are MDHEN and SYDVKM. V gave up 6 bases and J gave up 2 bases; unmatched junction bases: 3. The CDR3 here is CASRRQGNTEAFF. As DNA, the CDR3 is TGTGCCAGCAGGCGACAGGGAAACACTGAAGCTTTCTTT.

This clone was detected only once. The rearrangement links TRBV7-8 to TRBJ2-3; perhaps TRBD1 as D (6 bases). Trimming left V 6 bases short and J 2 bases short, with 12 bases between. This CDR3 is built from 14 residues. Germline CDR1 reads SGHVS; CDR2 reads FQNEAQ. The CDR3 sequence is CASRHGQSTDTQYF. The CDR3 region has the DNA TGTGCCAGCAGACACGGACAGTCCACAGATACGCAGTATTTT.

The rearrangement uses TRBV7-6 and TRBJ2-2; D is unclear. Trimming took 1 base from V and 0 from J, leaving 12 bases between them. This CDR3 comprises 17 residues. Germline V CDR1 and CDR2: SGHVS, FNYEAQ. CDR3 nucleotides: TGTGCCAGCAGCTTAGACCGTGAACAGCCGAACACCGGGGAGCTGTTTTTT. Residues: CASSLDREQPNTGELFF.